A selection of T cell receptor beta chains follows, all from one sample in a study of immune heterogeneity within non-small cell lung tumors. TCRdb recomputed calls from the multiplex PCR reads with MiXCR, one row per CDR3 protein. The top ten hold roughly 12% of the sample, which has about 3,300 distinct CDR3 sequences, 52% seen once. The specimen sequenced was lung tumor tissue. The source of these receptors is a man aged 55 to 69 with non-small cell lung cancer. CDR3s include the opening cysteine and the closing phenylalanine or tryptophan. Each record gives: D gene, J gene, clone size, V gene, CDR3 protein, CDR3 DNA. A D gene is named only where the DNA matches it firmly. Some rows have no size entry. The others give once, few or many, or a class for an expanded clone.

-,TRBJ2-7,-,TRBV6-4,CASAGTDLYLYEQYF,TGTGCCAGCGCGGGAACAGATCTTTACCTCTACGAGCAGTACTTC
TRBD2,TRBJ2-1,medium-sized,TRBV24-1,CATSEGGSEQFF,TGTGCCACCAGTGAGGGCGGGAGTGAGCAGTTCTTC
-,TRBJ1-5,large,TRBV5-1,CASSLGGVNQPQHF,TGCGCCAGCAGCTTGGGGGGAGTCAATCAGCCCCAGCATTTT
TRBD1,TRBJ2-2,medium-sized,TRBV2,CASSRVKGQGVTGELFF,TGTGCCAGCAGCAGAGTCAAGGGACAGGGGGTAACCGGGGAGCTGTTTTTT
TRBD2,TRBJ2-5,-,TRBV29-1,CGVVALAGGPGETQYF,TGCGGCGTTGTTGCTCTAGCGGGAGGGCCGGGAGAGACCCAGTACTTC
-,TRBJ1-4,medium-sized,TRBV19,CASSEVSGEKLFF,TGTGCCAGTAGTGAGGTATCAGGTGAAAAACTGTTTTTT
-,TRBJ2-2,medium-sized,TRBV11-3,CASSIRQVANTGELFF,TGTGCCAGCAGCATCCGACAGGTCGCGAACACCGGGGAGCTGTTTTTT
-,TRBJ2-5,-,TRBV14,CASSQLAQGAPETQYF,TGTGCCAGCAGCCAACTAGCACAGGGAGCTCCGGAGACCCAGTACTTC
-,TRBJ2-3,medium-sized,TRBV30,CAWGLERVSTDTQYF,TGTGCCTGGGGTTTAGAGCGGGTTAGCACAGATACGCAGTATTTT
-,TRBJ1-1,medium-sized,TRBV12-3/TRBV12-4,CASTWEGGTEAFF,TGTGCCAGCACCTGGGAGGGGGGGACTGAAGCTTTCTTT
TRBD1,TRBJ2-1,-,TRBV7-8,CASSLLHPRTGGWNEQFF,TGTGCCAGCAGCTTATTACACCCCCGCACAGGGGGTTGGAATGAGCAGTTCTTC
-,TRBJ2-3,-,TRBV19,CASSIYGAGGDTQYF,TGTGCCAGTAGTATTTACGGGGCCGGGGGAGATACGCAGTATTTT
TRBD2,TRBJ2-7,-,TRBV19,CASSIGGLAGGNSYEQYF,TGTGCCAGTAGTATAGGCGGACTAGCGGGCGGGAACTCCTACGAGCAGTACTTC
-,TRBJ2-5,medium-sized,TRBV5-1,CASSLRGGLGETQYF,TGCGCCAGCAGCTTGCGTGGGGGATTAGGAGAGACCCAGTACTTC
TRBD1,TRBJ2-2,large,TRBV12-3/TRBV12-4,CASSPWTGVTNTGELFF,TGTGCCAGCAGTCCCTGGACAGGAGTCACGAACACCGGGGAGCTGTTTTTT
-,TRBJ1-1,large,TRBV30,CAWSLGQGEAFF,TGTGCCTGGAGTCTAGGGCAGGGTGAAGCTTTCTTT
-,TRBJ1-6,large,TRBV11-2,CASSVRGIGDSPLHF,TGTGCCAGCAGCGTTCGGGGGATCGGGGATTCACCCCTCCACTTT
TRBD2,TRBJ2-7,-,TRBV13,CASSSGLAHEQYF,TGTGCCAGCAGCTCAGGACTAGCGCACGAGCAGTACTTT
TRBD1,TRBJ1-1,few,TRBV18,CASSLGTGNTEAFF,TGTGCCAGCTCACTTGGGACAGGGAACACTGAAGCTTTCTTT
TRBD2,TRBJ2-5,few,TRBV6-1,CASSGGGGAGRVETQYF,TGTGCCAGCAGTGGGGGGGGGGGAGCGGGGAGGGTAGAGACCCAGTACTTC
TRBD1,TRBJ2-7,-,TRBV5-1,CASSFTSGQGNHEQYF,TGCGCCAGCAGCTTCACCTCGGGACAGGGAAACCACGAGCAGTACTTC
TRBD2,TRBJ2-1,medium-sized,TRBV3-1,CASSRSRAGVYNEQFF,TGTGCCAGCAGCCGATCAAGAGCGGGAGTTTACAATGAGCAGTTCTTC
TRBD2,TRBJ2-7,-,TRBV28,CASSSLIAGGPYEQYF,TGTGCCAGCAGTTCCCTCATAGCGGGAGGGCCCTACGAGCAGTACTTC
TRBD2,TRBJ2-5,-,TRBV5-1,CASSSQGLGGETQYF,TGCGCCAGCAGCAGCCAGGGACTAGGGGGGGAGACCCAGTACTTC
TRBD2,TRBJ2-1,-,TRBV19,CASSRLAGGLSSYNEQFF,TGTGCCAGTAGCCGACTAGCGGGAGGGCTCAGCTCCTACAATGAGCAGTTCTTC
TRBD1,TRBJ2-1,large,TRBV20-1,CSARDFAGQGVSEQFF,TGCAGTGCTAGAGATTTTGCGGGACAGGGTGTTAGTGAGCAGTTCTTC
-,TRBJ2-7,-,TRBV2,CASGQPYSYDQYF,TGTGCCAGCGGGCAGCCCTACTCCTACGATCAGTACTTC